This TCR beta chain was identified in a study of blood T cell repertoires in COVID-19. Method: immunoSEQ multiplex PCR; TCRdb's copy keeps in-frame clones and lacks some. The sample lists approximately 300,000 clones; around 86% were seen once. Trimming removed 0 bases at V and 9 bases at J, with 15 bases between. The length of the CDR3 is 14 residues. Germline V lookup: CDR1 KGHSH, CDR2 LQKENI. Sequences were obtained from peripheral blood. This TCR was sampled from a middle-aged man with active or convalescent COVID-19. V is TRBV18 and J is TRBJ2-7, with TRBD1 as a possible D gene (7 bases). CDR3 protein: CASSPPGQTEGQYF. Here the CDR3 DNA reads TGTGCCAGCTCACCACCGGGACAGACGGAGGGGCAGTACTTC.